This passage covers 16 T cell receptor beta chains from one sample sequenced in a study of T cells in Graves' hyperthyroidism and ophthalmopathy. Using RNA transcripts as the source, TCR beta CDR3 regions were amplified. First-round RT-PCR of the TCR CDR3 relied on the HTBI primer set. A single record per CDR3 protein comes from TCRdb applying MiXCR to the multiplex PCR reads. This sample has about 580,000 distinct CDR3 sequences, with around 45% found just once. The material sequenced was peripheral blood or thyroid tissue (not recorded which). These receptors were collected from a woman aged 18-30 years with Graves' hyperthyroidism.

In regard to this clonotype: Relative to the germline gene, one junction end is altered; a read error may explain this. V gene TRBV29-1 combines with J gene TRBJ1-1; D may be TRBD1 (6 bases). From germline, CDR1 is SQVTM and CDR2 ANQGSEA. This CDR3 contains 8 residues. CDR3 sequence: CSVPGTLF. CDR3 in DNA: TGCAGCGTGCCCGGGACACTCTTT.

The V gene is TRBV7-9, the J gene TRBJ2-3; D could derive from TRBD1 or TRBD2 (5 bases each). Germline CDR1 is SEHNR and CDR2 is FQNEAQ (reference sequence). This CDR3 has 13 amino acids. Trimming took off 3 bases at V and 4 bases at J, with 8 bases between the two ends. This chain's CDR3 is CASSFEGPDTQYF. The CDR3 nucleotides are TGTGCCAGCAGCTTCGAGGGACCAGATACGCAGTATTTT.

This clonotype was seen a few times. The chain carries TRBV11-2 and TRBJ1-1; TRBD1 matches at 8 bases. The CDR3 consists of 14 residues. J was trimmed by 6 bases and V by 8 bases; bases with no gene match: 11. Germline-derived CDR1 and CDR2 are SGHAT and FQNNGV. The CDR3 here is CASAPTGGLPEAFF. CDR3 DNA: TGTGCCAGCGCCCCTACAGGGGGGTTACCTGAAGCTTTCTTT.

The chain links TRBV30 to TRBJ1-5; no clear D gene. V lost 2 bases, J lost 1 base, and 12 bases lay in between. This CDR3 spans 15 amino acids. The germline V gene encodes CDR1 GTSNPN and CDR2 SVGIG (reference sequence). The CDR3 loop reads CAWSKDLGSNQPQHF. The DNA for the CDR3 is TGTGCCTGGAGTAAAGATTTAGGAAGCAATCAGCCCCAGCATTTT.

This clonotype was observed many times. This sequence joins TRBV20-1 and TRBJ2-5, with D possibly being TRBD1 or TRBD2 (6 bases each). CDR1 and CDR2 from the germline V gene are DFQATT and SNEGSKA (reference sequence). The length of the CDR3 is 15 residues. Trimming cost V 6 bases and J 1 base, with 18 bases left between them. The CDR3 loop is CSAQGGIRFQETQYF. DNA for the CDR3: TGCAGTGCCCAAGGGGGGATCCGGTTCCAAGAGACCCAGTACTTC.

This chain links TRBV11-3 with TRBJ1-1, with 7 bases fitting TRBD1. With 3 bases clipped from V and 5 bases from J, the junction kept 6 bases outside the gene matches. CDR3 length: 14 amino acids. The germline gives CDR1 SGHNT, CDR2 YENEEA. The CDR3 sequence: CASSLGRQGTEAFF. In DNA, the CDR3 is TGTGCCAGCAGCTTGGGGAGACAGGGAACTGAAGCTTTCTTT.

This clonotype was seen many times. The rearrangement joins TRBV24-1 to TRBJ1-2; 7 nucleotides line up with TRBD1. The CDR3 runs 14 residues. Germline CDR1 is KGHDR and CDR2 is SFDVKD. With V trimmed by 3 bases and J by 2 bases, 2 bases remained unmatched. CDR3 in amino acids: CATSDRGGNYGYTF. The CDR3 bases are TGTGCCACCAGTGATCGAGGGGGCAACTATGGCTACACCTTC.

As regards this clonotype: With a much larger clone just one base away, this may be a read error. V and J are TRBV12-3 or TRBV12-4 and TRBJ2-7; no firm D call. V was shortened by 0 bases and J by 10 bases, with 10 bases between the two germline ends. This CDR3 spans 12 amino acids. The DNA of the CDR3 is TGTGCCAGCAGTTTAGCAAGGGCCGAACAGTACTTC. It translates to CASSLARAEQYF.

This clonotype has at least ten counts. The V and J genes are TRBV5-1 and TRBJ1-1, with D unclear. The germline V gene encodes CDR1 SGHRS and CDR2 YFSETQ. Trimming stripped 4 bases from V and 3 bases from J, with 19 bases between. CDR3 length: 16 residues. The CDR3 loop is CASSAPEGGGDTEAFF. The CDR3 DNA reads TGCGCCAGCAGCGCTCCGGAGGGCGGCGGGGACACTGAAGCTTTCTTT. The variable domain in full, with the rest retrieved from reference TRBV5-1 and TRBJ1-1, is KAGVTQTPRYLIKTRGQQVTLSCSPISGHRSVSWYQQTPGQGLQFLFEYFSETQRNKGNFPGRFSGRQFSNSRSEMNVSTLELGDSALYLCASSAPEGGGDTEAFFGQGTRLTVV.

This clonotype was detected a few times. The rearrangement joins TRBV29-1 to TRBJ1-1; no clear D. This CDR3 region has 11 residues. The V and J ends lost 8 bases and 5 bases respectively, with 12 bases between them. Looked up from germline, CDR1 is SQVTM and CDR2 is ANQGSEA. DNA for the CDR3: TGCAGCAGTGGAGGGCGGACTGAAGCTTTCTTT. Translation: CSSGGRTEAFF.

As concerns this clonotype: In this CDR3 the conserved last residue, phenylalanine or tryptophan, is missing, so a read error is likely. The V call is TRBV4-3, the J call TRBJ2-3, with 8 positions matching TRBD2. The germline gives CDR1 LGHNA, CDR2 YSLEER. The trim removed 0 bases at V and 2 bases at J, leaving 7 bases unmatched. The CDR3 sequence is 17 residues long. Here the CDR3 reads CASSQDFGGLATDTQYL. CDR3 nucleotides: TGCGCCAGCAGCCAAGATTTTGGAGGACTAGCCACAGATACGCAGTATCTT.

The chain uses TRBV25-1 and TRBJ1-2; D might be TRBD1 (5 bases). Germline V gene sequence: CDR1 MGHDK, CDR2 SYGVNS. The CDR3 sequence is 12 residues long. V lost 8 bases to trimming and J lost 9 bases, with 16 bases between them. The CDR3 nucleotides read TGTGCCAGCGTGAGGGGTGACAATCGCTACACCTTC. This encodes CASVRGDNRYTF.

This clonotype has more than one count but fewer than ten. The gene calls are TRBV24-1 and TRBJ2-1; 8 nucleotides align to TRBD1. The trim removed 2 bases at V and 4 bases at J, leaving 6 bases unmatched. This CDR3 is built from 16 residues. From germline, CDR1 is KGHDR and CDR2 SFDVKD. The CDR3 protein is CATSDWTGSNYNEQFF. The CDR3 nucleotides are TGTGCCACCAGTGATTGGACAGGGTCAAATTACAATGAGCAGTTCTTC.

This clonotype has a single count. CDR3 DNA sequence: TGCGCCAGCAGCCTCGATGGGGAAAACATTCAGTACTTC. Translation gives CASSLDGENIQYF. The chain couples TRBV5-1 to TRBJ2-4; D not certain. Germline V gene data show CDR1 as SGHRS and CDR2 as YFSETQ. This CDR3 has 13 residues. The V and J ends lost 4 bases and 5 bases respectively, with 10 bases between them.

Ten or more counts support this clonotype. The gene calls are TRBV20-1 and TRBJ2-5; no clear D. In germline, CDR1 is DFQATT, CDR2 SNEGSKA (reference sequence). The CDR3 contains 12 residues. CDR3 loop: CTPFGRKETQYF. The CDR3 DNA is TGCACTCCGTTTGGAAGGAAAGAGACCCAGTACTTC.

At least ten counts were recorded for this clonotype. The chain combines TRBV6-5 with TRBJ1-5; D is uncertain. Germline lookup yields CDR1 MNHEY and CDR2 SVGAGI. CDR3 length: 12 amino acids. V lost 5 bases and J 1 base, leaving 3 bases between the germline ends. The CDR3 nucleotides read TGTGCCAGCAGTGGAAGCAATCAGCCCCAGCATTTT. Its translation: CASSGSNQPQHF.